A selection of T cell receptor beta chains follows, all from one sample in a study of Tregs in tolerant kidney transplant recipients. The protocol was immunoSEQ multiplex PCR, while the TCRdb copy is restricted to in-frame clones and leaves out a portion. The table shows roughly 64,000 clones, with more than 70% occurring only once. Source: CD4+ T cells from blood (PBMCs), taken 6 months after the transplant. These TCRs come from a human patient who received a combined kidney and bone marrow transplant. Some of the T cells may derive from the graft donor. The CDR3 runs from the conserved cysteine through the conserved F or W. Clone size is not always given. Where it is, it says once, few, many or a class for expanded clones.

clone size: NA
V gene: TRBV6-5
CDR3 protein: CASSRQGRAYEQYF

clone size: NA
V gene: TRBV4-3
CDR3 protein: CASSQQDRDGEKLFF

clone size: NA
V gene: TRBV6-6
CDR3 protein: CASSYSPGPLNYEQYF

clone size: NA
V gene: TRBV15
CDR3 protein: CATSRELIRTGVGENQPQHF

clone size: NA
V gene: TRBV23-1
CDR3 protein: CASSRLDTSYEQYF

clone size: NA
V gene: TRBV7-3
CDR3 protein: CASSPGPGRGQETQYF

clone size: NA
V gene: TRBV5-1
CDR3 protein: CASSLGPGWNTEAFF

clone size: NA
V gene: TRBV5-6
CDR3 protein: CASSLTTGATQPQHF

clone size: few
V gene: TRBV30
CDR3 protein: CAWTFARQGGNEQFF

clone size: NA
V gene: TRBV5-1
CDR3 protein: CASSRRIPGIYEQGYEQYF

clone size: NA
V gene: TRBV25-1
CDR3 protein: CASSTHRGRKTEAFF

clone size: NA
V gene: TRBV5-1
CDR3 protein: CASSLVAGSLGGELFF

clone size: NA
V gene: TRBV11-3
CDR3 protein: CASSLGRGQGSTEAFF

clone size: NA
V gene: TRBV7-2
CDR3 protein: CASSAGGASGANVLTF

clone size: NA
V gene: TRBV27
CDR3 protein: CASSSFRDTYEQYF

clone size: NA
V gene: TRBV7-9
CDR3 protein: CASSLASGETQYF

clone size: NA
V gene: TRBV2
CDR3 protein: CASSEAKAGVHEQYF